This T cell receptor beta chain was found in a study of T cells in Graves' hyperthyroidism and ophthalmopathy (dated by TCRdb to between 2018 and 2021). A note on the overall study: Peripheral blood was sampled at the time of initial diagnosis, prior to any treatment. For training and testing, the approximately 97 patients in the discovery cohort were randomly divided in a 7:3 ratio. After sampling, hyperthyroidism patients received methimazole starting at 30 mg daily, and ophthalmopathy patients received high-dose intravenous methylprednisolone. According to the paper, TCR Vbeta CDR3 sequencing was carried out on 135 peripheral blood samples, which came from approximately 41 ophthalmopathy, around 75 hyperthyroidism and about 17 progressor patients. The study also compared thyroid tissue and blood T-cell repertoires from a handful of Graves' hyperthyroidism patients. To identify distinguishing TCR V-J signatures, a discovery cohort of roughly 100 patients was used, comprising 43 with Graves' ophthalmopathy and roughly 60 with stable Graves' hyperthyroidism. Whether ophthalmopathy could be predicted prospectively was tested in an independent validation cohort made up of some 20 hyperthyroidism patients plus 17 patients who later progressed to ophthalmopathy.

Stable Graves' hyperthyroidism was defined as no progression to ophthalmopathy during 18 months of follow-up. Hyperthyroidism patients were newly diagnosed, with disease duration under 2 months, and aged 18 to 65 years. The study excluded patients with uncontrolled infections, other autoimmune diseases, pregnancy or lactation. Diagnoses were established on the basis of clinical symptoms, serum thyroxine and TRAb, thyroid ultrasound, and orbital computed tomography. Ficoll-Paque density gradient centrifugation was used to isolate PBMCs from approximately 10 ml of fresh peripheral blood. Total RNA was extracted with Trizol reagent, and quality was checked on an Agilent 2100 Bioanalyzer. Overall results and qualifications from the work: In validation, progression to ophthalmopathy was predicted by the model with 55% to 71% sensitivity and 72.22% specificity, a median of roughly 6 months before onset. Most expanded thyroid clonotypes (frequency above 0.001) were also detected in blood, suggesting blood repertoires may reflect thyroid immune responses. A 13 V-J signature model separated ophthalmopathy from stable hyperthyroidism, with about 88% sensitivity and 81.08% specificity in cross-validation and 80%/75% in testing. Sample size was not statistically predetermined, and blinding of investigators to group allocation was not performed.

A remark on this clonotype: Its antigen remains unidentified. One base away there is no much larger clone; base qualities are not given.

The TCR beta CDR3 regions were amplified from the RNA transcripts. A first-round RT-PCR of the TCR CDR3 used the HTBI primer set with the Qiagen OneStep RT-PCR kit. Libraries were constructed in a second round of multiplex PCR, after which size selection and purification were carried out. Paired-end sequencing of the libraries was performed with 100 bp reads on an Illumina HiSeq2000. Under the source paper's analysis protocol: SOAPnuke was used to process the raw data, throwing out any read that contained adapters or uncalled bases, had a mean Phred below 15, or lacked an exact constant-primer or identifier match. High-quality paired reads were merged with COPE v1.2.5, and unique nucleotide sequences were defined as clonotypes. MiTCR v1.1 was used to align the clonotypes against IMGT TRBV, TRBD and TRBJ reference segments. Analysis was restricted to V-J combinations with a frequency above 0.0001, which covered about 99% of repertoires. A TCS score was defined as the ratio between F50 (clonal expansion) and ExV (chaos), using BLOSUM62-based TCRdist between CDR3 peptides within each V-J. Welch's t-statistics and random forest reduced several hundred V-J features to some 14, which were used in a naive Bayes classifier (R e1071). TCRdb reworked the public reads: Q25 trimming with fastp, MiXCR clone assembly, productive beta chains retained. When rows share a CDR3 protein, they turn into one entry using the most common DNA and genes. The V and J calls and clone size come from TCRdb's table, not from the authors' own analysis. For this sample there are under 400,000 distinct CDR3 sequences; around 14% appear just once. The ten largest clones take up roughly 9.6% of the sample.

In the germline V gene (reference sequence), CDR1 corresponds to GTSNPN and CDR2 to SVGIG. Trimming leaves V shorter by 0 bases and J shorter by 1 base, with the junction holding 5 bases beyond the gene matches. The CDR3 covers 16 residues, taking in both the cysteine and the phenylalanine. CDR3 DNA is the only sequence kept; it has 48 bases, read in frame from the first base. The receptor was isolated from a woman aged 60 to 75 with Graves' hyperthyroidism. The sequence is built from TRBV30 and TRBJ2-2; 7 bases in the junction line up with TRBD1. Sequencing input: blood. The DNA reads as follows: TGTGCCTGGAGTGTATTTCAGGGGGTGAACACCGGGGAGCTGTTTTTT. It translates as CAWSVFQGVNTGELFF.